This T cell receptor beta chain was profiled in a study of shared clonotypes between healthy human individuals. Whole-study results and caveats: Naive subsets tended to show greater estimated richness than memory subsets. Lower generation probabilities were found for non-shared clonotypes than for those shared by all four donors.

Assay used: immunoSEQ multiplex PCR; TCRdb lists only in-frame clones, some missing. The sample comprises 1,400,000 or so clones, 98% to 99% of which are singletons, and approximately 0.38% rests with the top ten. Note on this clone: The antigen is not known.

CDR3 length: 14 amino acids. V was pared by 3 bases and J by 1 base, with 9 bases between. CDR1 SGHTA and CDR2 FQGNSA come from the germline V gene. Donors were Caucasian adults residing in Nashville, Tennessee, USA. Sequenced sample: naive CD4+ T cells sorted from blood. Subset here: CD45RA+ positively selected. The V and J genes are TRBV7-2 and TRBJ2-5; possible D gene TRBD1, 5 bases. This clonotype originated in a young man in good health. CDR3 region: CASSFRVPQETQYF. The CDR3 DNA sequence: TGTGCCAGCAGCTTCAGGGTGCCCCAAGAGACCCAGTACTTC. Variable domain in full (rest from reference TRBV7-2 and TRBJ2-5): GAGVSQSPSNKVTEKGKDVELRCDPISGHTALYWYRQSLGQGLEFLIYFQGNSAPDKSGLPSDRFSAERTGGSVSTLTIQRTQQEDSAVYLCASSFRVPQETQYFGPGTRLLVL.